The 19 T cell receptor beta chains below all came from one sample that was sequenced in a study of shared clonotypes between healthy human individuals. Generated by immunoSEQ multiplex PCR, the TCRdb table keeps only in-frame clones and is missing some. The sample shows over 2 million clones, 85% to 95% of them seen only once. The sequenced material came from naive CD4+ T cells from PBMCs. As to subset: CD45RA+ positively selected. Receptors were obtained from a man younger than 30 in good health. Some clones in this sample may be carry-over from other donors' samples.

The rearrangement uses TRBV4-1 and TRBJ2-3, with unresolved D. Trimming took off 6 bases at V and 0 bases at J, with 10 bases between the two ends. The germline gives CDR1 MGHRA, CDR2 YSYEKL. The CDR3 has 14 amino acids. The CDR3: CASRPLISTDTQYF. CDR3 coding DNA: TGCGCCAGCAGACCCCTGATTAGCACAGATACGCAGTATTTT.

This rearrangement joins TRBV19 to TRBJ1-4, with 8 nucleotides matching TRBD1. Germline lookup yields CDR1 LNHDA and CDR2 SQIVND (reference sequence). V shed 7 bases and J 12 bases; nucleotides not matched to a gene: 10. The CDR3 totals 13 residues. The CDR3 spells CASMEQGGTELFF. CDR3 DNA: TGTGCCAGTATGGAACAGGGGGGGACGGAACTGTTTTTT.

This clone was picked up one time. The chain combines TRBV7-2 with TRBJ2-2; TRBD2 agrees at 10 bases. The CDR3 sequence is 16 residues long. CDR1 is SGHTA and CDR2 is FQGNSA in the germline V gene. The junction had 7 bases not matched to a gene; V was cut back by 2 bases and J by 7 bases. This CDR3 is CASSLWVAGGIGELFF. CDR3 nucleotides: TGTGCCAGCAGCTTATGGGTAGCGGGAGGAATCGGGGAGCTGTTTTTT.

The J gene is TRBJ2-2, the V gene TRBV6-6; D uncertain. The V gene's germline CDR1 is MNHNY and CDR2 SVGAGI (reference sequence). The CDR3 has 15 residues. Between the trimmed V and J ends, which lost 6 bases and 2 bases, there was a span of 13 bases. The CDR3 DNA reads TGTGCCAGCAGGCATACGGTGTCCAACACCGGGGAGCTGTTTTTT. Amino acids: CASRHTVSNTGELFF.

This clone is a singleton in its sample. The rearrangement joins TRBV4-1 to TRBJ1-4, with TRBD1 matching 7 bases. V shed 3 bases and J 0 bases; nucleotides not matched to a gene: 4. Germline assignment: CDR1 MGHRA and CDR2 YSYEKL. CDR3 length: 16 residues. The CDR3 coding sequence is TGCGCCAGCAGCCAGGCTGACAGGGCAACTAATGAAAAACTGTTTTTT. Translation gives CASSQADRATNEKLFF.

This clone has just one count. Here the CDR3 reads CASSLTSGNRQETQYF. In nucleotides, the CDR3 is TGTGCCAGCAGCCTGACTAGCGGGAACCGCCAAGAGACCCAGTACTTC. The chain recombines TRBV11-2 with TRBJ2-5, with TRBD2 matching over 11 bases. CDR1 is SGHAT and CDR2 is FQNNGV in the germline V gene. V lost 5 bases and J lost 1; bases outside the gene matches: 6. The CDR3 is 16 amino acids.

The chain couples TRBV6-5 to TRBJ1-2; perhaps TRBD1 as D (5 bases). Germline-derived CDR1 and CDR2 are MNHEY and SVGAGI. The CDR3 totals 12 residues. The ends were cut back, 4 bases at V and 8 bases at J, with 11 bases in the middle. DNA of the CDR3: TGTGCCAGCAGTTCAGCGGGACGGGGCTACACCTTC. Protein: CASSSAGRGYTF.

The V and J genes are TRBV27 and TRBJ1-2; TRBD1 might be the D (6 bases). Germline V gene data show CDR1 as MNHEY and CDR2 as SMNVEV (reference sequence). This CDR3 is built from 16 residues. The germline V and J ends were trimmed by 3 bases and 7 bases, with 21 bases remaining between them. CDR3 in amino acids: CASSFYASGQNGGYTF. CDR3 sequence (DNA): TGTGCCAGCAGTTTCTACGCCTCAGGACAGAATGGTGGCTACACCTTC.

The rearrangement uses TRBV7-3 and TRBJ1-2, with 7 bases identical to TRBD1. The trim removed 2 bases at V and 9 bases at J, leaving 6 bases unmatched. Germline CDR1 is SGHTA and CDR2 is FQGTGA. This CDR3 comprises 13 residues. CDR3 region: CASSLEGAQSYTF. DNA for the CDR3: TGTGCCAGCAGCTTAGAGGGGGCCCAAAGCTACACCTTC.

Here the CDR3 DNA reads TGTGCCAGTAGCCTCGGGAGGGCCAACTACAATGAGCAGTTCTTC. Translation gives CASSLGRANYNEQFF. The rearrangement uses TRBV19 and TRBJ2-1; 8 bases align to TRBD2. Germline trimming cut 6 bases from V and 3 bases from J; bases unmatched to any gene: 7. Germline CDR1 and CDR2: LNHDA and SQIVND (reference sequence). The CDR3 has 15 amino acids.

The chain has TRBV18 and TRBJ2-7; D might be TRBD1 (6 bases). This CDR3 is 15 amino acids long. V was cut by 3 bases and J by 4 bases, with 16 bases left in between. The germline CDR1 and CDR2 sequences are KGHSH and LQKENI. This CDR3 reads CASSPTSGTPYEQYF. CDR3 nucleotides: TGTGCCAGCTCACCTACCTCAGGGACACCGTACGAGCAGTACTTC.

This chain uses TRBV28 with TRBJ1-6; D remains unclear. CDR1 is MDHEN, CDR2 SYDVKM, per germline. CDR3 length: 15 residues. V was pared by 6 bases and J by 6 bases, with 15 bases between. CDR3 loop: CASSANRRGNSPLHF. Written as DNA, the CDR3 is TGTGCCAGCAGCGCCAACAGACGGGGTAATTCACCCCTCCACTTT.

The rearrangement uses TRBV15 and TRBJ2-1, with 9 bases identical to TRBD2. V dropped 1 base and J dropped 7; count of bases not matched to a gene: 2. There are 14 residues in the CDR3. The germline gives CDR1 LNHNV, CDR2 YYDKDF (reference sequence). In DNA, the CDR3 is TGTGCCACCAGCAGAGTCGCGGGAGGGAATGAGCAGTTCTTC. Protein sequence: CATSRVAGGNEQFF.

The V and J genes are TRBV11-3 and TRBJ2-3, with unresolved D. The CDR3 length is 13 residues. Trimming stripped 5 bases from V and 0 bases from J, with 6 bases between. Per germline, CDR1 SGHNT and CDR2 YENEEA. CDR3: CASSPFSTDTQYF. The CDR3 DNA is TGTGCCAGCAGCCCCTTTAGCACAGATACGCAGTATTTT.

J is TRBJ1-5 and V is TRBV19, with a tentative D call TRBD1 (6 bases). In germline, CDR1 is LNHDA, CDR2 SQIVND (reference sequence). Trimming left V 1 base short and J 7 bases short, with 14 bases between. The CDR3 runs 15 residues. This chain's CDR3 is CASSIGGGANQPQHF. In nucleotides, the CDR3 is TGTGCCAGTAGTATAGGTGGGGGGGCGAACCAGCCCCAGCATTTT. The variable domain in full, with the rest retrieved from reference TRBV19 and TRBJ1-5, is DGGITQSPKYLFRKEGQNVTLSCEQNLNHDAMYWYRQDPGQGLRLIYYSQIVNDFQKGDIAEGYSVSREKKESFPLTVTSAQKNPTAFYLCASSIGGGANQPQHFGDGTRLSIL.

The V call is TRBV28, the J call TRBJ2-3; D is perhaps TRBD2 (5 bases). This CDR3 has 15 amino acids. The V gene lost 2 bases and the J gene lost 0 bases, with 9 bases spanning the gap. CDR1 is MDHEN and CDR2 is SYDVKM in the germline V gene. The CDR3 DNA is TGTGCCAGCAGTTTAAGGGAGCCCAGCACAGATACGCAGTATTTT. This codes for CASSLREPSTDTQYF.

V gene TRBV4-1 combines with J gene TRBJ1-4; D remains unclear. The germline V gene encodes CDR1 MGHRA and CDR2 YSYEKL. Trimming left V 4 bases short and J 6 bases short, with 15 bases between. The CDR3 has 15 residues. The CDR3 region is CASSPSGGGDEKLFF. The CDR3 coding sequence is TGCGCCAGCAGCCCGTCCGGAGGCGGGGATGAAAAACTGTTTTTT.

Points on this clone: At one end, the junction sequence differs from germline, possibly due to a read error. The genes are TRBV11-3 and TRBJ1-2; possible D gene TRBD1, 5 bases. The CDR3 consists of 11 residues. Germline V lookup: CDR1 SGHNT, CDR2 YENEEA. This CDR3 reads CASSFGGPISF. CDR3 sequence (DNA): TGTGCCAGCAGCTTTGGGGGTCCTATATCCTTC.

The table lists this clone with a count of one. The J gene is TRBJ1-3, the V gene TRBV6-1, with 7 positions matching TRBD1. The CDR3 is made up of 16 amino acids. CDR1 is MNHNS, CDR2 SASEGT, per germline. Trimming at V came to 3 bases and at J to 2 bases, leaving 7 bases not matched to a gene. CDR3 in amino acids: CASSEWAGGPGNTIYF. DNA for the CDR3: TGTGCCAGCAGTGAGTGGGCAGGGGGACCTGGAAACACCATATATTTT.